This T cell receptor beta chain was documented in a study of T cell changes during pregnancy in multiple sclerosis. Germline V gene lookup returns CDR1 LNHDA and CDR2 SQIVND (reference sequence). V trimming: 4 bases; J trimming: 5 bases; junction bases outside the gene matches: 12. The length of the CDR3 is 17 residues. The protocol was immunoSEQ multiplex PCR, while the TCRdb copy is restricted to in-frame clones and leaves out a portion. The sample holds over 55,000 clones; about nine tenths are singletons and the top ten take more than 8%. Sequencing used peripheral blood, obtained after pregnancy. The sequence was collected from a female donor in good health, enrolled as a control in a pregnancy study. The chain carries TRBV19 and TRBJ2-5, with TRBD2 matching 11 bases. The chain's CDR3 is CASSTRGSGGARETQYF. DNA of the CDR3: TGTGCCAGTAGTACCCGTGGTAGCGGGGGGGCCAGGGAGACCCAGTACTTC.